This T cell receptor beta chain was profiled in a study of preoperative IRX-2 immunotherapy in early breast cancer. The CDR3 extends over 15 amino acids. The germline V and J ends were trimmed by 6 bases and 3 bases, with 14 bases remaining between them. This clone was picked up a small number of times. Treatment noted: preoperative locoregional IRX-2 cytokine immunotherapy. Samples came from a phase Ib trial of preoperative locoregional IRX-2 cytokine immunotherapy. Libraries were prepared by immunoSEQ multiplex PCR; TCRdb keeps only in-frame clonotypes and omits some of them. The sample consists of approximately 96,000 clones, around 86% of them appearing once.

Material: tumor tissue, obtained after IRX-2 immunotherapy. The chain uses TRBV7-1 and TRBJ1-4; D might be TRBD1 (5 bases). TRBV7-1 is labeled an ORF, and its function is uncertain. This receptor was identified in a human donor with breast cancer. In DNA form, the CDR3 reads TGTGCCAGCAGACACACGGGGGAAGCTAATGAAAAACTGTTTTTT. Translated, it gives CASRHTGEANEKLFF.